Detailed here is one T cell receptor (beta chain). CDR1 is SGHAT and CDR2 is FQDESV in the germline V gene (reference sequence). The CDR3 runs to 14 residues. The trim removed 4 bases at V and 7 bases at J, leaving 4 bases unmatched. Data came from immunoSEQ multiplex PCR; TCRdb stores just in-frame clones and leaves some out. This repertoire shows 100,000 to 150,000 clones, around 90% found once; its top ten account for around 30%. This sample was included in a study of T cell responses to AZD1222 COVID-19 vaccine. The rearrangement links TRBV11-1 to TRBJ1-2; 12 nucleotides line up with TRBD1. The sequence was collected from an adult in good health. The sample consisted of peripheral blood, taken on day 0 of AZD1222 vaccination. CDR3 protein: CASSSGTGGFGYTF. The DNA of the CDR3 is TGTGCCAGCAGCTCCGGGACAGGGGGCTTTGGCTACACCTTC.